This TCR beta chain was obtained from a study of radiotherapy plus CTLA-4 blockade in lung cancer. The wider study: Disease control was achieved by about 29% of patients, and objective responses by about 17%.

Sequencing was performed with immunoSEQ multiplex PCR; in TCRdb, only in-frame clones are kept and a portion is missing. The sample has over 80,000 clones, 85% to 90% seen once. With respect to this clone: The antigen is unknown.

Broader study findings: The authors reported that early blood T cell clone dynamics, with interferon-beta, best predicted response. The study found tumor-derived TCR clones expanded in blood after radiotherapy plus ipilimumab.

Focal radiation and CTLA-4 blockade (ipilimumab) were tested in chemo-refractory metastatic non-small-cell lung cancer patients. CDR1 and CDR2 from the germline V gene are SNHLY and FYNNEI. V lost 9 bases to trimming and J lost 5 bases; unmatched junction nucleotides: 10. This CDR3 contains 14 residues. The input for sequencing was peripheral blood, taken from a patient treated with radiotherapy plus ipilimumab. This TCR came from a human donor with non-small cell lung cancer that progressed on radiotherapy plus ipilimumab. J is TRBJ2-7 and V is TRBV2; TRBD2 agrees at 10 bases. Written as DNA, the CDR3 is TGTGCCAGTGCGCCGGGACTAGCGATAGACGAGCAGTACTTC. Its protein is CASAPGLAIDEQYF.